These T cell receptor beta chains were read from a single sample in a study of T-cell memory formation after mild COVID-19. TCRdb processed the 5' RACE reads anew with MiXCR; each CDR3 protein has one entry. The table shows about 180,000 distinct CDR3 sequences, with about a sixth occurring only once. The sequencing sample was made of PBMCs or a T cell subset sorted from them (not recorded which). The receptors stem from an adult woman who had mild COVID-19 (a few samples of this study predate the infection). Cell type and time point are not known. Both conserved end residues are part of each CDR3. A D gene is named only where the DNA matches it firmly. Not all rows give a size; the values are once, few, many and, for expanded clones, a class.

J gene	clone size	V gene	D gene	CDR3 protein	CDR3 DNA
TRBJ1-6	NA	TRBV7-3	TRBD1	CASSASPGQNSPLHF	TGTGCCAGCAGCGCGTCCCCGGGACAGAATTCACCCCTCCACTTT
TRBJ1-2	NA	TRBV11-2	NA	CASSHLSQNYGYTF	TGTGCCAGCAGCCACCTATCTCAGAACTATGGCTACACCTTC
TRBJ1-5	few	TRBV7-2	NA	CASSIDGLTGQPQHF	TGTGCCAGCAGCATCGACGGACTAACGGGTCAGCCCCAGCATTTT
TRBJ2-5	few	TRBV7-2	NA	CASSPLGLQETQYF	TGTGCCAGCAGCCCGCTAGGTCTCCAAGAGACCCAGTACTTC
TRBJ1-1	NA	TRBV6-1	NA	CASSEFKGPEAFF	TGTGCCAGCAGTGAATTTAAGGGGCCTGAAGCTTTCTTT
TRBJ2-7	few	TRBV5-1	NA	CASSLGQVLAYEQYF	TGCGCCAGCAGCTTGGGGCAGGTCTTGGCCTACGAGCAGTACTTC
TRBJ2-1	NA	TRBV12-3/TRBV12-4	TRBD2	CASSLGREIRVKDEQFF	TGTGCCAGCAGTTTAGGGCGGGAGATAAGGGTGAAAGATGAGCAGTTCTTC
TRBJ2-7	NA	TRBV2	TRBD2	CASIPRGASGYEQYF	TGTGCCAGCATCCCCAGAGGGGCTAGCGGCTACGAGCAGTACTTC
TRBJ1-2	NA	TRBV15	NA	CATSPRRGGNYGYTF	TGTGCCACCAGCCCTCGTAGGGGGGGCAACTATGGCTACACCTTC
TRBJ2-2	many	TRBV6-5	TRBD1	CASRGQGGTGELFF	TGTGCCAGCAGGGGACAGGGGGGCACCGGGGAGCTGTTTTTT
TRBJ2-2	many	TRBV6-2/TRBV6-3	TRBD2	CASSYGLAGDTGELFF	TGTGCCAGCAGTTACGGCCTAGCGGGAGACACCGGGGAGCTGTTTTTT
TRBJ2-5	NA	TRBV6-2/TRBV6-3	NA	CASSSGVQYF	TGTGCCAGCAGCTCCGGGGTCCAGTACTTC
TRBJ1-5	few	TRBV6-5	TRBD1	CASRKQGAPNQPQHF	TGTGCCAGCAGGAAACAGGGGGCCCCCAATCAGCCCCAGCATTTT
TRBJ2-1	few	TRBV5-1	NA	CASSSGVGEQFF	TGCGCCAGCAGCTCAGGGGTCGGGGAGCAGTTCTTC
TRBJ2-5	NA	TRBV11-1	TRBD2	CASSGLAKETQYF	TGTGCCAGCAGCGGACTAGCGAAAGAGACCCAGTACTTC
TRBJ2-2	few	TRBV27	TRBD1	CASRKGQGANTGELFF	TGTGCCAGCAGGAAGGGACAGGGGGCGAACACCGGGGAGCTGTTTTTT
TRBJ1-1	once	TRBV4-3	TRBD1	CASSQAGQGDTEAFF	TGCGCCAGCAGCCAAGCTGGACAGGGAGACACTGAAGCTTTCTTT
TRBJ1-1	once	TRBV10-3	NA	CAISEFGRLNTEAFF	TGTGCCATCAGTGAGTTCGGACGGTTGAACACTGAAGCTTTCTTT
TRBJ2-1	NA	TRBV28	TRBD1	CASNLRGQGFYEQFF	TGTGCCAGCAATCTCAGGGGACAGGGGTTTTATGAGCAGTTCTTC
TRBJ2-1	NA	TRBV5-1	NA	CASSLTRTAYNEQFF	TGCGCCAGCAGCTTGACTAGGACAGCGTACAATGAGCAGTTCTTC
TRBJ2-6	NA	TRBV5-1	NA	CASSPDGPSGANVLTF	TGCGCCAGCAGCCCGGACGGTCCCTCTGGGGCCAACGTCCTGACTTTC
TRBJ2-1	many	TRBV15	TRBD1	CATSRLDRGSYNEQFF	TGTGCCACCAGCAGATTAGACAGGGGCTCCTACAATGAGCAGTTCTTC
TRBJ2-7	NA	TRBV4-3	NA	CASSQDAVSYEQYF	TGCGCCAGCAGCCAAGATGCAGTCTCCTACGAGCAGTACTTC
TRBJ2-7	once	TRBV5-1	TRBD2	CASSWGSGTSGRSSYEQYF	TGCGCCAGCAGCTGGGGTTCCGGGACTAGCGGAAGGAGCTCCTACGAGCAGTACTTC
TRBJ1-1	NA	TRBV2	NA	CASALPGRLVRAFF	TGTGCCAGCGCTCTTCCGGGACGCCTGGTCCGGGCTTTCTTT
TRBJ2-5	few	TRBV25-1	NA	CASSESPKETQYF	TGTGCCAGCAGTGAATCTCCGAAAGAGACCCAGTACTTC
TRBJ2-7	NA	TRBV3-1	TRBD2	CASSQAGGDEYF	TGTGCCAGCAGCCAAGCGGGGGGAGACGAGTACTTC
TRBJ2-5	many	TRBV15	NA	CATSRDTETQYF	TGTGCCACCAGCAGAGATACCGAGACCCAGTACTTC
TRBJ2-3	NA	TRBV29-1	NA	CSVDDRTRTTDTQYF	TGCAGCGTTGATGACAGGACACGTACTACAGATACGCAGTATTTT
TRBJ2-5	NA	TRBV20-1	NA	CSARAPVPGVGETQYF	TGCAGTGCTAGAGCCCCCGTGCCAGGGGTAGGAGAGACCCAGTACTTC
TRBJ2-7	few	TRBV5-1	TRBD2	CASSSAGTSGRAGDEQYF	TGCGCCAGCAGCTCCGCCGGGACTAGCGGGAGGGCCGGGGACGAGCAGTACTTC
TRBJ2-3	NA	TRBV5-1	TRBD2	CASSLGTSGSRDTQYF	TGCGCCAGCAGCCTAGGGACTAGCGGGAGTAGAGATACGCAGTATTTT
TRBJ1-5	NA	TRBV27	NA	CASSFRGNSNQPQHF	TGTGCCAGCAGTTTTAGGGGGAATAGCAATCAGCCCCAGCATTTT
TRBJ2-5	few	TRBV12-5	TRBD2	CASGSGLAGGETQYF	TGTGCTAGTGGTTCTGGACTAGCGGGTGGAGAGACCCAGTACTTC
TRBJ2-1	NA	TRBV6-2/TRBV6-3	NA	CASRKGRVDYNEQFF	TGTGCCAGCAGAAAAGGACGGGTGGACTACAATGAGCAGTTCTTC
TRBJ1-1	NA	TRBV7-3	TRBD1	CASSWDRADTEAFF	TGTGCCAGCAGTTGGGACAGGGCCGACACTGAAGCTTTCTTT
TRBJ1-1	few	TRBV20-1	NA	CSARDQGTNTEAFF	TGCAGTGCTAGAGATCAGGGAACGAACACTGAAGCTTTCTTT
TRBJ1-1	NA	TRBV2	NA	CASSLQGEAFF	TGTGCCAGCAGCCTACAGGGTGAAGCTTTCTTT
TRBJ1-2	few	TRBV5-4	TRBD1	CASSFHSGTARYGYTF	TGTGCCAGCAGCTTTCACAGCGGGACAGCTCGCTATGGCTACACCTTC
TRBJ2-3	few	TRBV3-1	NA	CASSQVRDTQYF	TGTGCCAGCAGCCAGGTTAGAGATACGCAGTATTTT
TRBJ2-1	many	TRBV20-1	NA	CSAPTEPTKNNEQFF	TGCAGTGCTCCTACGGAGCCCACGAAAAACAATGAGCAGTTCTTC
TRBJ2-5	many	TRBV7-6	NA	CASSFARQETQYF	TGTGCCAGCAGCTTTGCTAGACAAGAGACCCAGTACTTC
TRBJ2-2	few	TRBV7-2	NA	CASSLAGKRNGELFF	TGTGCCAGCAGCTTAGCGGGAAAAAGGAACGGGGAGCTGTTTTTT
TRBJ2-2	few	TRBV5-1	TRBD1	CASSADRVNTGELFF	TGCGCCAGCAGCGCGGACAGGGTGAACACCGGGGAGCTGTTTTTT
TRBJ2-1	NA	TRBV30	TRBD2	CAWSLHGTSGTNEQFF	TGTGCCTGGAGCCTCCACGGGACTAGCGGGACCAATGAGCAGTTCTTC
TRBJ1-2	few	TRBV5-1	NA	CASSPAAGRPYGYTF	TGCGCCAGCAGCCCGGCCGCGGGACGGCCCTATGGCTACACCTTC
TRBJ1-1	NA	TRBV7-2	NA	CASTLSGNTEAFF	TGTGCCAGCACCCTCAGCGGGAACACTGAAGCTTTCTTT
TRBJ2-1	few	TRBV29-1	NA	CSVRSVSSYNEQFF	TGCAGCGTTCGCTCCGTGAGCTCCTACAATGAGCAGTTCTTC
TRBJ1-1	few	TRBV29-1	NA	CSVGEPPSALIRRGMAFF	TGCAGCGTTGGGGAGCCGCCGTCGGCCTTAATTCGGAGGGGAATGGCTTTCTTT
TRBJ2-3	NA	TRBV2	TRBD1	CASGTATDTQYF	TGTGCCAGCGGGACAGCCACAGATACGCAGTATTTT
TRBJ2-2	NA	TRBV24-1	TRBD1	CATSDQGQGIGELFF	TGTGCCACCAGTGACCAGGGACAGGGAATCGGGGAGCTGTTTTTT
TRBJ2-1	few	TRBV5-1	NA	CASSLEQRSSSYNEQFF	TGCGCCAGCAGCTTAGAGCAGCGGTCGAGCTCCTACAATGAGCAGTTCTTC
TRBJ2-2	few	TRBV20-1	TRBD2	CSAHPGGAVTGELFF	TGCAGTGCTCACCCGGGGGGTGCGGTAACCGGGGAGCTGTTTTTT
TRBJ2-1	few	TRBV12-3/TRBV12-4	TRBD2	CASSFLKLAGSYNEQFF	TGTGCCAGCAGTTTCCTGAAACTAGCGGGGTCCTACAATGAGCAGTTCTTC
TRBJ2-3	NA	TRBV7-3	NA	CASSRYNVLREADTQYF	TGTGCCAGCAGCCGTTACAACGTCCTCAGGGAGGCAGATACGCAGTATTTT
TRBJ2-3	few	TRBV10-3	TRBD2	CAISGGTSGGLSTDTQYF	TGTGCCATCAGTGGGGGGACTAGCGGGGGCCTTAGCACAGATACGCAGTATTTT
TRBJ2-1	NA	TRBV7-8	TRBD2	CASSLVVGGRNEQFF	TGTGCCAGCAGCTTAGTCGTGGGAGGGAGGAATGAGCAGTTCTTC